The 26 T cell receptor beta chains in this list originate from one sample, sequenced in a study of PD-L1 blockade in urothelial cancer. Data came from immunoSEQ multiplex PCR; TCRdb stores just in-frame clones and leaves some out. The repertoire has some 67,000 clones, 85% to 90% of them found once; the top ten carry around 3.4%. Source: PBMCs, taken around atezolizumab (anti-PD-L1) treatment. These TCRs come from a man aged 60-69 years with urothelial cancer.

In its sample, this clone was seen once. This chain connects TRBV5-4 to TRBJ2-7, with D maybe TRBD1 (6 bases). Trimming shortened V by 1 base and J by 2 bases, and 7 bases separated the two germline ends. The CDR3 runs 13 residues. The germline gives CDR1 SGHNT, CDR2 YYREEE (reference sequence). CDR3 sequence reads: CASSLNRAYEQYF. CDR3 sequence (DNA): TGTGCCAGCAGCTTGAACAGGGCCTACGAGCAGTACTTC.

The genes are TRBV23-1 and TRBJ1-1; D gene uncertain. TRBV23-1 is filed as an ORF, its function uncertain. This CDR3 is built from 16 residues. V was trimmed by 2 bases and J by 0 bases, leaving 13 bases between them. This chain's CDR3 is CASSQNTAFMNTEAFF. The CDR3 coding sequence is TGCGCCAGCAGTCAAAATACAGCATTCATGAACACTGAAGCTTTCTTT.

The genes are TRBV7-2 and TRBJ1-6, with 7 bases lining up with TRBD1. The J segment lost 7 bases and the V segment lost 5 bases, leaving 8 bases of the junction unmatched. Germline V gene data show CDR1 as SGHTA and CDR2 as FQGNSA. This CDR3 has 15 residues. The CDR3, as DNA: TGTGCCAGCAGCAATCAGGGGGGCAGCAATTCACCCCTCCACTTT. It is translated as CASSNQGGSNSPLHF. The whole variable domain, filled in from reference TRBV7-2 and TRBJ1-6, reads GAGVSQSPSNKVTEKGKDVELRCDPISGHTALYWYRQSLGQGLEFLIYFQGNSAPDKSGLPSDRFSAERTGGSVSTLTIQRTQQEDSAVYLCASSNQGGSNSPLHFGNGTRLTVT.

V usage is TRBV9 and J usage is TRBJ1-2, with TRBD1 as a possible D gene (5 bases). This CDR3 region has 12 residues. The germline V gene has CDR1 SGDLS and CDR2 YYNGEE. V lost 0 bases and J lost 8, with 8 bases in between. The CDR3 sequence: CASSVVGEGYTF. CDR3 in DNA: TGTGCCAGCAGCGTAGTAGGGGAAGGCTACACCTTC.

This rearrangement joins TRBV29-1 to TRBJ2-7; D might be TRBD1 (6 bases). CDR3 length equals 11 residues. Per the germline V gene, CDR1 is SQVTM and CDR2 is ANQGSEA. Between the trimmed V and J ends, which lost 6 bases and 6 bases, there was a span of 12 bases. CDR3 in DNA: TGCAGCGTAGGGCAGGGGTCCGAGCAGTACTTC. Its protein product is CSVGQGSEQYF.

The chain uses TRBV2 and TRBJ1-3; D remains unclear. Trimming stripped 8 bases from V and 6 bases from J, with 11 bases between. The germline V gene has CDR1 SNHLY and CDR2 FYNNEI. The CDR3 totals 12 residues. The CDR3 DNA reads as TGTGCCAGCTCCCGCGATGAAAACACCATATATTTT. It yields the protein CASSRDENTIYF.

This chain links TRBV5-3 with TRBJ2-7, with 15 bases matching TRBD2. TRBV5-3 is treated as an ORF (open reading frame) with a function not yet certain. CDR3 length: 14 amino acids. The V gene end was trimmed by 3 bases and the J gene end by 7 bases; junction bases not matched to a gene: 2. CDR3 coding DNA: TGTGCCAGAAGCTGGACTAGCGGGAGGGAAGAGCAGTACTTC. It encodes CARSWTSGREEQYF.

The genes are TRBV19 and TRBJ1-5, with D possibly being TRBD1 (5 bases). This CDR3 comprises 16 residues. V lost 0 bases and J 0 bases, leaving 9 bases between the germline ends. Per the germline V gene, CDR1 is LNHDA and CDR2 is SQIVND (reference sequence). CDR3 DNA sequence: TGTGCCAGTAGTATAGAAGGGACTTATAGCAATCAGCCCCAGCATTTT. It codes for CASSIEGTYSNQPQHF.

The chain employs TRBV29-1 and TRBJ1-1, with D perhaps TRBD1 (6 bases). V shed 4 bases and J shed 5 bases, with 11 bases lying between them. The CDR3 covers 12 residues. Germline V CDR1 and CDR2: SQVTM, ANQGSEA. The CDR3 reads CSVVGGRTEAFF. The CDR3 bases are TGCAGCGTTGTAGGGGGTAGAACTGAAGCTTTCTTT.

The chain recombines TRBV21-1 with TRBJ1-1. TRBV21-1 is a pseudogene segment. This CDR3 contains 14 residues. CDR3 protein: CASSKALSGVGAFF. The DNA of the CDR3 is TGTGCCAGCAGCAAAGCGCTTTCGGGGGTGGGGGCTTTCTTT.

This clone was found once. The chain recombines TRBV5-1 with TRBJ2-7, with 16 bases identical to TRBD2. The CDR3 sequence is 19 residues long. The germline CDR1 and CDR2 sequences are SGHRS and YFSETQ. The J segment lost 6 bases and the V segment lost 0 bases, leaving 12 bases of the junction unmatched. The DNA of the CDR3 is TGCGCCAGCAGCTTGGGGGCCTTCGGGACTAGCGGGAGGGAAAGCGAGCAGTACTTC. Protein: CASSLGAFGTSGRESEQYF.

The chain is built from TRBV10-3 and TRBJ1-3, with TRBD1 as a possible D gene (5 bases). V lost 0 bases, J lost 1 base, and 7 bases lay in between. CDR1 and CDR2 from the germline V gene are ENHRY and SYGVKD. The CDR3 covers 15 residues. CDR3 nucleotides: TGTGCCATCAGTGAGTCTCAGGGATCTGGAAACACCATATATTTT. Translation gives CAISESQGSGNTIYF.

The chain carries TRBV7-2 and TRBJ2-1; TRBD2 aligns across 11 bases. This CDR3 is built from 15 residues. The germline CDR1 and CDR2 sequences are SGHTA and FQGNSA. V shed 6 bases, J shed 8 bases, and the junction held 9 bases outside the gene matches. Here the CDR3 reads CASRPRLAGSDEQFF. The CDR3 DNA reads TGTGCCAGCAGACCTAGACTAGCGGGGAGCGATGAGCAGTTCTTC.

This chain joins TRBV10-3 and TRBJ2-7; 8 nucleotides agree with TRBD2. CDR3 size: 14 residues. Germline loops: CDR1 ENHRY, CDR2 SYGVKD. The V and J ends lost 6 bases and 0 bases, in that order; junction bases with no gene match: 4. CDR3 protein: CAIRTGTSSYEQYF. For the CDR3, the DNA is TGTGCCATCAGAACCGGGACTAGCTCCTACGAGCAGTACTTC.

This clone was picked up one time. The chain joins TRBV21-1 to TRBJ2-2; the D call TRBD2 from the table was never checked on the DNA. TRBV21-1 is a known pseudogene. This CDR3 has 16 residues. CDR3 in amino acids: CASRKGTSGHTGELFF. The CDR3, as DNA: TGTGCCAGCAGGAAAGGGACTAGCGGACACACCGGGGAGCTGTTTTTT.

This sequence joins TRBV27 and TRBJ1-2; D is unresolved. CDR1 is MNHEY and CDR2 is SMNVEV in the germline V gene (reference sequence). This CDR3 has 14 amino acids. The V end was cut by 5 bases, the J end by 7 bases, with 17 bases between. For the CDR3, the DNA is TGTGCCAGCAGTACAATCGACCCCGGAGGTGGCTACACCTTC. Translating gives CASSTIDPGGGYTF.

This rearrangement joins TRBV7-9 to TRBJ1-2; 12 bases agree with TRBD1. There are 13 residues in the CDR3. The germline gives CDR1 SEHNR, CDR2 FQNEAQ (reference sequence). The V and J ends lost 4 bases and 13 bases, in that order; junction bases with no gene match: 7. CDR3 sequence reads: CASSSPGQGAITF. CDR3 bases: TGTGCCAGCAGCTCGCCGGGACAGGGGGCGATCACCTTC.

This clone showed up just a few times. The CDR3 protein is CASSDNTGATDTQYF. DNA of the CDR3: TGTGCCAGCAGTGACAACACAGGAGCCACAGATACGCAGTATTTT. The chain joins TRBV6-4 to TRBJ2-3; perhaps TRBD1 as D (5 bases). Germline CDR1 and CDR2: MRHNA and SNTAGT. Trimming stripped 2 bases from V and 2 bases from J, with 11 bases between. This CDR3 contains 15 residues.

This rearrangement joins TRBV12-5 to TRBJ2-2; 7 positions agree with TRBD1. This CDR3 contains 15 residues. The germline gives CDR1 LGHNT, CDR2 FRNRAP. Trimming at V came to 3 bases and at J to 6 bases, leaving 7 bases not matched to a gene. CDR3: CASGFRQGGPGELFF. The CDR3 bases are TGTGCTAGTGGTTTCCGACAGGGTGGGCCCGGGGAGCTGTTTTTT.

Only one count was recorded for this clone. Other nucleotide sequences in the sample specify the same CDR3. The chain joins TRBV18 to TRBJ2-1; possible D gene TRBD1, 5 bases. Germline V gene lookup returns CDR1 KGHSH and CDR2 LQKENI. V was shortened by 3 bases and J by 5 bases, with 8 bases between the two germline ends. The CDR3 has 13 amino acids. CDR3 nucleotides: TGTGCCAGCTCACCGGGCAGGGACAATGAGCAGTTCTTC. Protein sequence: CASSPGRDNEQFF. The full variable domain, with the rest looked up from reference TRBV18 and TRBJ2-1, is NAGVMQNPRHLVRRRGQEARLRCSPMKGHSHVYWYRQLPEEGLKFMVYLQKENIIDESGMPKERFSAEFPKEGPSILRIQQVVRGDSAAYFCASSPGRDNEQFFGPGTRLTVL.

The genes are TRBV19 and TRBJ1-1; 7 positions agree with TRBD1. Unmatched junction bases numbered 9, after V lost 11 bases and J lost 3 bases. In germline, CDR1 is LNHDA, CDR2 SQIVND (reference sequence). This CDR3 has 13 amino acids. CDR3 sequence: CAGTGENHTEAFF. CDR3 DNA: TGTGCCGGAACAGGGGAGAATCACACTGAAGCTTTCTTT.

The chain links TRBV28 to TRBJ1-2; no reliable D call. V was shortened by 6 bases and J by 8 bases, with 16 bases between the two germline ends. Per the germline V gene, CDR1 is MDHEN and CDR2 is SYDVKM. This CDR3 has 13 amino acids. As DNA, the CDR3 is TGTGCCAGCAGCAGCGGGCTGACGGGGGGCTACACCTTC. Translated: CASSSGLTGGYTF.

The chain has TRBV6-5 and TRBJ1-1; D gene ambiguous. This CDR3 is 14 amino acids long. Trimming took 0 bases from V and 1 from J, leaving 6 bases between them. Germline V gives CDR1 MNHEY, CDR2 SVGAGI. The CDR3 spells CASSYSAGNTEAFF. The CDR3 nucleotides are TGTGCCAGCAGTTACTCGGCAGGGAACACTGAAGCTTTCTTT.

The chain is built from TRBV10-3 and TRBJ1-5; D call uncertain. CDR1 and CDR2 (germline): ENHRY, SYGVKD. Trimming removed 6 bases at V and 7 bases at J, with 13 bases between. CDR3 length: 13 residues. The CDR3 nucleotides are TGTGCCATCAGGGGAGCTCCGGGGCAGCCCCAGCATTTT. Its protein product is CAIRGAPGQPQHF.

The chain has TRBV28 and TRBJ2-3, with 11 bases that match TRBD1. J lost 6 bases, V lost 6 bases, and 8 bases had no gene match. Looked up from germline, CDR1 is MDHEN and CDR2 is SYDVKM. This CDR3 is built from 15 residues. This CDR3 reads CASSRDRGGGDTQYF. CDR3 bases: TGTGCCAGCAGCCGGGACAGGGGGGGTGGGGATACGCAGTATTTT.

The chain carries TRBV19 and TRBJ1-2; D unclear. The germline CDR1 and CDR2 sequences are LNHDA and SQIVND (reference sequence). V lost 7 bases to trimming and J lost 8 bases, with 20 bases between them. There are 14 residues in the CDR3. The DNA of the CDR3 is TGTGCCAGTAACACCGCCCTGTTTGATCCGGGCTACACCTTC. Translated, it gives CASNTALFDPGYTF.